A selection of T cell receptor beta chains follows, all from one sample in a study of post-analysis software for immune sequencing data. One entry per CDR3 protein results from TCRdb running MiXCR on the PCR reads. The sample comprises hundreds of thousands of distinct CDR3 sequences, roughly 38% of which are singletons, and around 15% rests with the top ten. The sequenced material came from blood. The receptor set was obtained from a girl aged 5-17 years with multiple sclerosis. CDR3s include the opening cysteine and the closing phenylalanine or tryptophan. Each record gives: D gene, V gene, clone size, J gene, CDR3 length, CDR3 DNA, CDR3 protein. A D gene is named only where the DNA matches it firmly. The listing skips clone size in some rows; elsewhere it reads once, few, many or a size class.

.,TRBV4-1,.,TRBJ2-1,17,TGCGCCAGCAGCCGAAGGGATGTAGCGGATATGAACAATGAGCAGTTCTTC,CASSRRDVADMNNEQFF
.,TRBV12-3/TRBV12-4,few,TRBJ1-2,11,TGTGCCAGCAGTTCCCTGGATGGCTACACCTTC,CASSSLDGYTF
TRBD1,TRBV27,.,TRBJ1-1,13,TGTGCCAGCAGCTTAGGGACAGGGGGCAAAGCTTTCTTT,CASSLGTGGKAFF
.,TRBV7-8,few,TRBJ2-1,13,TGTGCCAGCAGCTTGACAGCGACATGGGAGCAGTTCTTC,CASSLTATWEQFF
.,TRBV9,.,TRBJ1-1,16,TGTGCCAGCAGCTCCAGGAGGAACTCACTGAACACTGAAGCTTTCTTT,CASSSRRNSLNTEAFF
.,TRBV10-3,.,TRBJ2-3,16,TGTGCCATCAGTGAGTCAGGGTCCCTTCACGCAGATACGCAGTATTTT,CAISESGSLHADTQYF
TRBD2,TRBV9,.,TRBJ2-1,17,TGTGCCAGCAGCCCCTGGGGGGGACTAGCGGGGATAAGGGAGCAGTTCTTC,CASSPWGGLAGIREQFF
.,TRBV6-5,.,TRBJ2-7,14,TGTGCCAGCAGATGGGACCGCAGGCCCTACGAGCAGTACTTC,CASRWDRRPYEQYF
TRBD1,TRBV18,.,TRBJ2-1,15,TGTGCCAGCTCATCGGGACAGGGGGACCTCAATGAGCAGTTCTTC,CASSSGQGDLNEQFF
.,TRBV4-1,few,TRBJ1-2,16,TGCGCCAGCAGCCAGACCGCATGGGGGTACAGGCATGGCTACACCTTC,CASSQTAWGYRHGYTF
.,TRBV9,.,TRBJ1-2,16,TGTGCCAGCAGCCCGGTGCCGAGCCAAGGGACCTATGGCTACACCTTC,CASSPVPSQGTYGYTF
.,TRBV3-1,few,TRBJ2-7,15,TGTGCCAGCAGCCCCAGGATTTCTGGGGCCTACGAGCAGTACTTC,CASSPRISGAYEQYF
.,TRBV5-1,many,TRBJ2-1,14,TGTGCCAGCAGCTTAGACAGCTCCTACAATGAGCAGTTCTTC,CASSLDSSYNEQFF
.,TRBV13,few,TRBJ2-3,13,TGTGCCAGCGGCGAGCGGTTGACAGATACGCAGTATTTT,CASGERLTDTQYF
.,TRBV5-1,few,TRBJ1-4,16,TGCGCCAGCAGCTCGGGAAGGGTAGCAACTAATGAAAAACTGTTTTTT,CASSSGRVATNEKLFF
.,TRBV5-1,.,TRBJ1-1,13,TGCGCCAGCAGGTTCCAAGGGGATGCCGAAGCTTTCTTT,CASRFQGDAEAFF
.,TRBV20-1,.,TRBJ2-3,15,TGCAGTGCTATGCGATTCGACGAACCCACAGATACGCAGTATTTT,CSAMRFDEPTDTQYF
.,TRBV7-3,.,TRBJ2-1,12,TGTGCCAGCAGCATGAAAGCTGGTGAGCAGTTCTTC,CASSMKAGEQFF
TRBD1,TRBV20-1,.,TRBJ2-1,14,TGCAGTGCTGGGGGACAGGCCGGATACAATGAGCAGTTCTTC,CSAGGQAGYNEQFF
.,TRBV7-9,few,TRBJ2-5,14,TGTGCCAGCAGCTTAGGGTGGACCCAAGAGACCCAGTACTTC,CASSLGWTQETQYF
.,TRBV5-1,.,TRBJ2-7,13,TGCGCCAGCAGCTTGAACAGGGCTAACGAGCAGTACTTC,CASSLNRANEQYF
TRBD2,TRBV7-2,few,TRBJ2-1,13,TGTGCCAGCAGCGGGACTAGCGTGAATGAGCAGTTCTTC,CASSGTSVNEQFF
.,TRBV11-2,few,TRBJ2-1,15,TGTGCCAGCAGCTCAACCAATATGCCTCCCAATGAGCAGTTCTTC,CASSSTNMPPNEQFF
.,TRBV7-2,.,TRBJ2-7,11,TGTGCCAGCAGCTCGGCTAACGAGCAGTACTTC,CASSSANEQYF
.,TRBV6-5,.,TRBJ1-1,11,TGTGCCGCGGGCCCTAACACTGAAGCTTTCTTT,CAAGPNTEAFF
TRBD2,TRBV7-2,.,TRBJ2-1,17,TGTGCCAGCAGCCCAGGGGCTAGCGGGGGGGTATACAATGAGCAGTTCTTC,CASSPGASGGVYNEQFF
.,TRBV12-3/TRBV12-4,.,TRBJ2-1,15,TGTGCCAGCAGTTTAGGGCGGCGCTCCTACAATGAGCAGTTCTTC,CASSLGRRSYNEQFF
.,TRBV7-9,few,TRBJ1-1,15,TGTGCCAGCAGCTCGCCCGGGGGTCAGCGAACTGAAGCTTTCTTT,CASSSPGGQRTEAFF
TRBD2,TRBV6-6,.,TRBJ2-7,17,TGTGCCAGCAGTTCCCTTATAGTCCGGGGGGAAGGCTACGAGCAGTACTTC,CASSSLIVRGEGYEQYF
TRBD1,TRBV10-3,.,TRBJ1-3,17,TGTGCCATCAGCGGGACAGGGGGCCTTTCCTCTGGAAACACCATATATTTT,CAISGTGGLSSGNTIYF
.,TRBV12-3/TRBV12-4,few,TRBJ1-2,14,TGTGCCAGCAGCTTCGGTCGGGGCGCCGGTGGCTACACCTTC,CASSFGRGAGGYTF
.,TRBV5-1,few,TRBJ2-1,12,TGCGCCAGCAGCACCGGACTAAATGAGCAGTTCTTC,CASSTGLNEQFF
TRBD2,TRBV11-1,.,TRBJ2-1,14,TGTGCCAGCAGCGTACTAGCGGCTTACAATGAGCAGTTCTTC,CASSVLAAYNEQFF
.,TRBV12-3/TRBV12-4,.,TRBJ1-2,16,TGTGCCAGCAGTCCTCAAACCGGGACCCTTAACTATGGCTACACCTTC,CASSPQTGTLNYGYTF
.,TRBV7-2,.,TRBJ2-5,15,TGTGCCAGCAGCTCCAGGGGGGAGGGGGTAGAGACCCAGTACTTC,CASSSRGEGVETQYF
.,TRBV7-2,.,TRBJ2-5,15,TGTGCCAGCAGCTTAGGCGGCAGGGGTATGGAGACCCAGTACTTC,CASSLGGRGMETQYF
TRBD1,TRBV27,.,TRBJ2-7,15,TGTGCCAGCAGTTTCGGGACAGTTCCTTTCAACGAGCAGTACTTC,CASSFGTVPFNEQYF
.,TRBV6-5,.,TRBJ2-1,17,TGTGCCAGCAGTTACAATAAGGCGACAGCGACCTACAATGAGCAGTTCTTC,CASSYNKATATYNEQFF
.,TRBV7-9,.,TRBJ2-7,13,TGTGCCAGCAGCTTAGAACCGGAAATAAAGCAGTACTTC,CASSLEPEIKQYF
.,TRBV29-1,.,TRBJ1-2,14,TGCAGCGTGTCATCCGGCCTGGGGAGCTATGGCTACACCTTC,CSVSSGLGSYGYTF
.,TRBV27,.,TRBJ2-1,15,TGTGCCAGCAGTTTGGGCAGGGAGATGGTCAATGAGCAGTTCTTC,CASSLGREMVNEQFF
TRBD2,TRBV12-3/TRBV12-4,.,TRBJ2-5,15,TGTGCCAGCAGTTTACTGGGACTAGAAGGGAAGACCCAGTACTTC,CASSLLGLEGKTQYF
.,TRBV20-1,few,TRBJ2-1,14,TGCAGTGCTAGGATGGGGGGCTCCTACAATGAGCAGTTCTTC,CSARMGGSYNEQFF
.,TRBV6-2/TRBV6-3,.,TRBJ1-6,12,TGTGCCAGCAGACACTATAATTCACCCCTCCACTTT,CASRHYNSPLHF
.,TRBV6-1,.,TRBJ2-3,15,TGTGCCAGCAGCAGGGTTTTCCCCTCCACAGATACGCAGTATTTT,CASSRVFPSTDTQYF
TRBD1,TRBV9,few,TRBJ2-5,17,TGTGCCAGCAGCGACCGAAACCGGACAGGGGAAGGGGAGACCCAGTACTTC,CASSDRNRTGEGETQYF